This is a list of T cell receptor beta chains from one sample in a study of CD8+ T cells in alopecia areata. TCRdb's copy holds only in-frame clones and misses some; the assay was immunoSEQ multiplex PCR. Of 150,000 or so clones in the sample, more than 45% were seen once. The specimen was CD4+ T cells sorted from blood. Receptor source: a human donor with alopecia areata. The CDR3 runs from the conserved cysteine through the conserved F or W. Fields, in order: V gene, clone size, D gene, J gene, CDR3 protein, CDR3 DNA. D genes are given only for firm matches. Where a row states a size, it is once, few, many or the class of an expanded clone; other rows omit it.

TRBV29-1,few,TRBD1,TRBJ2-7,CSVGGPGQGGDEQYF,TGCAGCGTTGGCGGTCCGGGACAGGGGGGAGACGAGCAGTACTTC
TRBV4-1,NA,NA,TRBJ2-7,CASSQDRGSGTYEQYF,TGCGCCAGCAGCCAAGATCGTGGCAGCGGAACCTACGAGCAGTACTTC
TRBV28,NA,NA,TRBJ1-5,CASTIPRGRNQPQHF,TGTGCCAGCACCATCCCACGAGGTCGAAATCAGCCCCAGCATTTT
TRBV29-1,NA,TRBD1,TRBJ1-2,CSVRQGAVYGYTF,TGCAGCGTTCGACAGGGGGCCGTCTATGGCTACACCTTC
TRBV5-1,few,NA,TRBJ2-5,CASTFQETQYF,TGCGCCAGCACTTTCCAAGAGACCCAGTACTTC
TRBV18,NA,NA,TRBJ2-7,CASSPLSGNYEQYF,TGTGCCAGCTCACCATTATCAGGGAACTACGAGCAGTACTTC
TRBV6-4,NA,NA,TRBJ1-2,CASSPTRQNYGYTF,TGTGCCAGCAGTCCGACTCGGCAGAACTATGGCTACACCTTC
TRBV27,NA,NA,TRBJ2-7,CASSFQGLSDEQYF,TGTGCCAGCAGTTTTCAGGGGCTCTCGGACGAGCAGTACTTC
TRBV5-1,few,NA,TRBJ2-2,CASSLLTGNTGELFF,TGCGCCAGCAGCTTACTGACAGGGAACACCGGGGAGCTGTTTTTT
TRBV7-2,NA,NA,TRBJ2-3,CASTLWRDSTDTQYF,TGTGCCAGCACCCTCTGGCGGGACTCCACAGATACGCAGTATTTT
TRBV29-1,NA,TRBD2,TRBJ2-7,CSVKSGTSSWYEQYF,TGCAGCGTTAAGTCTGGGACTAGTAGTTGGTACGAGCAGTACTTC
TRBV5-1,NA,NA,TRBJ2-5,CASSRDIPETQYF,TGCGCCAGCAGCCGGGACATCCCTGAGACCCAGTACTTC
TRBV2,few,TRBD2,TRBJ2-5,CASSGTSGIRGETQYF,TGTGCCAGCAGCGGGACTAGCGGGATCCGAGGGGAGACCCAGTACTTC
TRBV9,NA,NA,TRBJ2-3,CASSAGGDTQYF,TGTGCCAGCAGCGCCGGTGGAGATACGCAGTATTTT
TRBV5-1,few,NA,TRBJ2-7,CASSNWGSSYEQYF,TGCGCCAGCAGCAACTGGGGCAGCTCCTACGAGCAGTACTTC
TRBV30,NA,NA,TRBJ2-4,CAWNFGAKNIQYF,TGTGCCTGGAATTTTGGGGCCAAAAACATTCAGTACTTC
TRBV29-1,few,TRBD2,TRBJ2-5,CSVCWLAGGETQYF,TGCAGCGTTTGTTGGCTAGCGGGAGGGGAGACCCAGTACTTC
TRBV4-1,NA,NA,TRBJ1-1,CASSQEAETKAFF,TGCGCCAGCAGCCAAGAAGCGGAGACAAAAGCTTTCTTT
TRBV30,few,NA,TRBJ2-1,CAWSVSSNEQFF,TGTGCCTGGAGTGTCTCGAGCAATGAGCAGTTCTTC
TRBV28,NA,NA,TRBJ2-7,CASSLGGSPYEQYF,TGTGCCAGCAGTTTAGGCGGAAGCCCCTACGAGCAGTACTTC
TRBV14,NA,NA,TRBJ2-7,CASSQESVSAHEQYF,TGTGCCAGCAGCCAAGAGTCAGTGAGCGCCCACGAGCAGTACTTC
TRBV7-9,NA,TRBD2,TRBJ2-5,CAYSSGRPQETQYF,TGTGCCTACAGTAGCGGGAGGCCCCAAGAGACCCAGTACTTC
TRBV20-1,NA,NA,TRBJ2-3,CSARGGPTQYF,TGCAGTGCTAGAGGGGGGCCAACGCAGTATTTT
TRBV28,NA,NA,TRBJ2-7,CASSKDRSLYEQYF,TGTGCCAGCAGTAAAGACAGGAGCCTCTACGAGCAGTACTTC